This passage covers 9 T cell receptor beta chains from one sample sequenced in a study of blood T cells in healthy people across ages. The authors ran a second PCR of 7 to 11 cycles using a sample-barcoded 5' primer and a J-beta primer mix. TCRdb reprocessed the 5' RACE reads with MiXCR, giving one entry per CDR3 protein. The repertoire has more than 800,000 distinct CDR3 sequences, more than 35% of them found once; the top ten carry approximately 20%. Sequenced material: blood. Receptor source: a woman in her sixties in good health.

The rearrangement links TRBV20-1 to TRBJ2-7; tentative D call: TRBD1 (6 bases). V lost 6 bases and J 0 bases, leaving 18 bases between the germline ends. The CDR3 length is 15 residues. Germline CDR1 is DFQATT and CDR2 is SNEGSKA (reference sequence). CDR3 coding DNA: TGCAGTGCCCTACCACAGGGTGATAGCTCCTACGAGCAGTACTTC. Its protein product is CSALPQGDSSYEQYF.

The rearrangement uses TRBV7-2 and TRBJ1-6, with 9 positions matching TRBD1. J was trimmed by 10 bases and V by 5 bases; bases with no gene match: 9. Germline V gene lookup returns CDR1 SGHTA and CDR2 FQGNSA. The CDR3 covers 15 residues. The CDR3 nucleotides are TGTGCCAGCAGCCCGGAACAGGGGGCGAGGTCACCCCTCCACTTT. Translated, it gives CASSPEQGARSPLHF.

This clonotype was seen only a few times. V gene TRBV9 combines with J gene TRBJ2-4; 7 positions match TRBD2. Germline V gives CDR1 SGDLS, CDR2 YYNGEE. This CDR3 comprises 15 residues. V was clipped by 4 bases and J by 1 base; unmatched bases: 5. CDR3 bases: TGTGCCAGCAGCATCCAGGGAGGGGCCAAAAACATTCAGTACTTC. As protein: CASSIQGGAKNIQYF.

This clonotype appeared a few times. The chain carries TRBV20-1 and TRBJ2-1; D is unclear. Trimming shortened V by 2 bases and J by 9 bases, and 14 bases separated the two germline ends. The CDR3 consists of 13 residues. CDR1 and CDR2 (germline): DFQATT, SNEGSKA (reference sequence). Here the CDR3 reads CSARQTFSGEQFF. The CDR3 nucleotides are TGCAGTGCTAGACAGACGTTTAGTGGTGAGCAGTTCTTC.

The sample holds many counts of this clonotype. V gene TRBV12-3 or TRBV12-4 combines with J gene TRBJ2-5; 9 nucleotides match TRBD1. With 3 bases clipped from V and 5 bases from J, the junction kept 7 bases outside the gene matches. There are 15 residues in the CDR3. CDR3 DNA: TGTGCCAGCAGTTTGGGGGGACAGGGCTTGGAGACCCAGTACTTC. As protein: CASSLGGQGLETQYF.

This clonotype has a handful of counts. This sequence joins TRBV29-1 and TRBJ2-3; TRBD2 matches at 11 bases. Germline V gene data show CDR1 as SQVTM and CDR2 as ANQGSEA. V lost 8 bases and J lost 6; bases outside the gene matches: 16. The CDR3 length is 16 residues. CDR3 in amino acids: CSTGSGRLAGRDTQYF. The DNA of the CDR3 is TGCAGCACTGGGAGTGGGAGACTAGCGGGAAGGGATACGCAGTATTTT.

This clonotype was counted a few times. J is TRBJ2-7 and V is TRBV11-2; the D gene could be TRBD1 or TRBD2 (5 bases each). Per the germline V gene, CDR1 is SGHAT and CDR2 is FQNNGV. This CDR3 is built from 15 residues. With 7 bases removed from V and 4 bases from J, the gap between germline ends came to 20 bases. CDR3 loop: CASIVYPGPNYEQYF. The CDR3 nucleotides are TGTGCCAGCATCGTATATCCGGGACCGAATTACGAGCAGTACTTC.

The chain combines TRBV5-4 with TRBJ2-1, with no clear D. The germline V and J ends were trimmed by 7 bases and 8 bases, with 7 bases remaining between them. The CDR3 runs to 10 residues. CDR1 is SGHNT, CDR2 YYREEE, per germline (reference sequence). The CDR3 DNA is TGTGCCAGCGGCAAGGATGAGCAGTTCTTC. It codes for CASGKDEQFF.

The chain combines TRBV21-1 with TRBJ2-7; TRBD2 was called by the table and not checked on the DNA. TRBV21-1 is reported as a pseudogene. The CDR3 has 17 residues. The CDR3, as DNA: TGTGCCAGCAGCCTTCCCCGCCGGGGCTTAAGATGCTACGGGCAGTACTTC. Residues: CASSLPRRGLRCYGQYF.